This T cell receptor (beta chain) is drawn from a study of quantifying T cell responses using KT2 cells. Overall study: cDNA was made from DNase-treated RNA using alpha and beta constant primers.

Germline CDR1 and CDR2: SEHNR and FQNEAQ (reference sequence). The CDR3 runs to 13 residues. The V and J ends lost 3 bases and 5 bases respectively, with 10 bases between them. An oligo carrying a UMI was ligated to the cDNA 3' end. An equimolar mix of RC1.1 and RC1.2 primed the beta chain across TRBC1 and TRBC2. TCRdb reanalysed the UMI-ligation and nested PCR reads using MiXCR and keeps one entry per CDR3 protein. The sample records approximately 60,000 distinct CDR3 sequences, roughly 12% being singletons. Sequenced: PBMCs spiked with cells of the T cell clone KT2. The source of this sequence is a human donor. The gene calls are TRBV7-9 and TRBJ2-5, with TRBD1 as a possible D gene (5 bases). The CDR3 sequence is CASSFRVAETQYF. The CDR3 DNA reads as TGTGCCAGCAGCTTCAGGGTCGCGGAGACCCAGTACTTC.